The 27 T cell receptor beta chains in this list originate from one sample, sequenced in a study of blood T cell repertoires in COVID-19. The assay was immunoSEQ multiplex PCR, and TCRdb's table has in-frame clones only and misses some. The sample has 200,000 to 300,000 clones; roughly 89% are singletons. The sequencing input was PBMCs or T cells enriched from blood (not recorded which). These receptor sequences come from a woman under 40 with acute COVID-19.

V and J are TRBV4-1 and TRBJ2-5; D unresolved. V was trimmed by 0 bases and J by 1 base, leaving 24 bases between them. This CDR3 is 20 amino acids long. The germline V gene encodes CDR1 MGHRA and CDR2 YSYEKL. In DNA, the CDR3 is TGCGCCAGCAGCCAAGATACCGGGTACGGTTCTAAGTTCCTCCAAGAGACCCAGTACTTC. This gives the protein CASSQDTGYGSKFLQETQYF.

The chain carries TRBV28 and TRBJ1-1, with no clear D. CDR3 size: 14 residues. Between the trimmed V and J ends, which lost 3 bases and 5 bases, there was a span of 13 bases. CDR1 MDHEN and CDR2 SYDVKM come from the germline V gene. The CDR3 nucleotides are TGTGCCAGCAGTTTTGAGGGTGAGGGTACTGAAGCTTTCTTT. It yields the protein CASSFEGEGTEAFF.

The chain has TRBV7-2 and TRBJ1-6, with 7 nucleotides matching TRBD1. Per the germline V gene, CDR1 is SGHTA and CDR2 is FQGNSA. The CDR3 covers 16 residues. The V gene end was trimmed by 1 base and the J gene end by 3 bases; junction bases not matched to a gene: 3. CDR3: CASSLGRDSYNSPLHF. CDR3 nucleotide sequence: TGTGCCAGCAGCTTAGGTCGGGACAGCTATAATTCACCCCTCCACTTT.

J is TRBJ1-5 and V is TRBV6-5; no definite D call. This CDR3 is built from 13 residues. With 6 bases removed from V and 4 bases from J, the gap between germline ends came to 10 bases. Germline CDR1 MNHEY, CDR2 SVGAGI. The CDR3 reads CASRKEGNQPQHF. CDR3 in DNA: TGTGCCAGCAGAAAGGAGGGAAATCAGCCCCAGCATTTT.

The chain recombines TRBV5-6 with TRBJ2-7, with a possible D match to TRBD1 (5 bases). The CDR3 length is 15 residues. CDR1 and CDR2 (germline): SGHDT, YYEEEE. V lost 5 bases to trimming and J lost 12 bases, with 27 bases between them. The CDR3 DNA follows: TGTGCCAGCAGAAGAATCGGGTTCTCTGGGGCGGAATTGTACTTC. Translation gives CASRRIGFSGAELYF.

The gene calls are TRBV7-2 and TRBJ1-5; TRBD1 might be the D (6 bases). The CDR3 runs 14 residues. Germline CDR1 and CDR2: SGHTA and FQGNSA. V was pared by 5 bases and J by 3 bases, with 11 bases between. This CDR3 is CASSPTGYNQPQHF. The CDR3 DNA is TGTGCCAGCAGCCCGACAGGATACAATCAGCCCCAGCATTTT.

The chain links TRBV5-6 to TRBJ2-7; tentative D call: TRBD1 (6 bases). Trimming cost V 5 bases and J 1 base, with 13 bases left between them. CDR1 is SGHDT and CDR2 is YYEEEE in the germline V gene. There are 14 residues in the CDR3. Written as DNA, the CDR3 is TGTGCCAGCAGATACATCAGGGGATCCTACGAGCAGTACTTC. Translation gives CASRYIRGSYEQYF.

The chain has TRBV30 and TRBJ1-3; TRBD1 matches 8 bases. Trimming took 0 bases from V and 2 from J; bases not matched to a gene: 9. CDR3 size: 17 residues. Germline V gene data show CDR1 as GTSNPN and CDR2 as SVGIG (reference sequence). For the CDR3, the DNA is TGTGCCTGGAGTGTAGAGGGCCAGGGGGCACCTGGAAACACCATATATTTT. It is translated as CAWSVEGQGAPGNTIYF.

In its sample, this clone was seen a few times. V and J are TRBV9 and TRBJ2-3; the match to TRBD2 covers 9 bases. V was pared by 5 bases and J by 9 bases, with 13 bases of the junction left unmatched. Germline values: CDR1 SGDLS, CDR2 YYNGEE. The CDR3 extends over 15 amino acids. The DNA for the CDR3 is TGTGCCAGCAGTTTAGGGGCGACTAGCGGAGCCACGCAGTATTTT. Amino acids: CASSLGATSGATQYF.

V gene TRBV18 combines with J gene TRBJ1-5; D gene uncertain. V lost 3 bases, J lost 7 bases, and 10 bases lay in between. The CDR3 consists of 13 residues. Germline-derived CDR1 and CDR2 are KGHSH and LQKENI. CDR3 coding DNA: TGTGCCAGCTCACCGACGGGATTCCAGCCCCAGCATTTT. It specifies CASSPTGFQPQHF.

This clone appeared a single time. The V call is TRBV7-2, the J call TRBJ2-5, with D maybe TRBD2 (5 bases). Trimming removed 1 base at V and 1 base at J, with 10 bases between. This CDR3 spans 15 amino acids. Germline V gene lookup returns CDR1 SGHTA and CDR2 FQGNSA. The CDR3 DNA sequence: TGTGCCAGCAGCTTAGTAGGGAGTACCCAAGAGACCCAGTACTTC. Protein: CASSLVGSTQETQYF.

The V call is TRBV19, the J call TRBJ1-5, with 8 bases lining up with TRBD1. The J segment lost 2 bases and the V segment lost 3 bases, leaving 3 bases of the junction unmatched. Germline V lookup: CDR1 LNHDA, CDR2 SQIVND (reference sequence). The CDR3 contains 15 residues. The CDR3 loop reads CASSMTGDGNQPQHF. CDR3 coding DNA: TGTGCCAGTAGTATGACAGGGGATGGCAATCAGCCCCAGCATTTT. The variable domain in full, completed from reference TRBV19 and TRBJ1-5, reads DGGITQSPKYLFRKEGQNVTLSCEQNLNHDAMYWYRQDPGQGLRLIYYSQIVNDFQKGDIAEGYSVSREKKESFPLTVTSAQKNPTAFYLCASSMTGDGNQPQHFGDGTRLSIL.

V and J are TRBV7-9 and TRBJ2-3, with D hard to call. V was pared by 5 bases and J by 4 bases, with 7 bases between. Per germline, CDR1 SEHNR and CDR2 FQNEAQ (reference sequence). There are 12 residues in the CDR3. The CDR3 spells CASSQTADTQYF. The CDR3, as DNA: TGTGCCAGCAGCCAAACGGCAGATACGCAGTATTTT.

This CDR3 reads CASSAGLKPQHF. CDR3 in DNA: TGTGCCAGCAGCGCAGGTCTAAAGCCCCAGCATTTT. The chain combines TRBV13 with TRBJ1-5; D gene ambiguous. The ends were cut back, 5 bases at V and 8 bases at J, with 10 bases in the middle. The V gene's germline CDR1 is PRHDT and CDR2 FYEKMQ (reference sequence). This CDR3 has 12 residues. The whole variable domain, filled in from reference TRBV13 and TRBJ1-5, reads AAGVIQSPRHLIKEKRETATLKCYPIPRHDTVYWYQQGPGQDPQFLISFYEKMQSDKGSIPDRFSAQQFSDYHSELNMSSLELGDSALYFCASSAGLKPQHFGDGTRLSIL.

This chain links TRBV7-6 with TRBJ1-5; D is unclear. The CDR3 sequence is 15 residues long. The germline CDR1 and CDR2 sequences are SGHVS and FNYEAQ. Trimming shortened V by 4 bases and J by 3 bases, and 13 bases separated the two germline ends. CDR3 coding DNA: TGTGCCAGCAGCTCGGAGGGCCAGCCCAATCAGCCCCAGCATTTT. Residues: CASSSEGQPNQPQHF.

The V gene is TRBV9, the J gene TRBJ1-4, with D unresolved. The CDR3 has 15 amino acids. CDR1 SGDLS and CDR2 YYNGEE come from the germline V gene. The V end lost 4 bases, the J end lost 3 bases, and 13 bases lay between the germline ends. The CDR3 sequence: CASSPWVGANEKLFF. Written as DNA, the CDR3 is TGTGCCAGCAGCCCCTGGGTGGGAGCTAATGAAAAACTGTTTTTT.

The table lists this clone with a count of one. The rearrangement joins TRBV7-9 to TRBJ1-2; 8 nucleotides line up with TRBD1. The V and J ends lost 1 base and 8 bases, in that order; junction bases with no gene match: 6. Germline-derived CDR1 and CDR2 are SEHNR and FQNEAQ (reference sequence). This CDR3 spans 14 amino acids. Here the CDR3 DNA reads TGTGCCAGCAGCTTAGATGCAGGGGGCCTGGGCTACACCTTC. Translated, it gives CASSLDAGGLGYTF. Variable domain in full (rest from reference TRBV7-9 and TRBJ1-2): DTGVSQNPRHKITKRGQNVTFRCDPISEHNRLYWYRQTLGQGPEFLTYFQNEAQLEKSRLLSDRFSAERPKGSFSTLEIQRTEQGDSAMYLCASSLDAGGLGYTFGSGTRLTVV.

This chain connects TRBV11-2 to TRBJ2-7; 8 nucleotides align to TRBD2. V lost 5 bases to trimming and J lost 9 bases; unmatched junction nucleotides: 3. This CDR3 comprises 11 residues. Germline assignment: CDR1 SGHAT and CDR2 FQNNGV. CDR3 sequence reads: CASSPGGAQYF. In DNA form, the CDR3 reads TGTGCCAGCAGCCCCGGGGGGGCGCAGTACTTC.

CDR3 in DNA: TGTGCCAGCAGTCTCGAGGGGACTAGCGGATATACGCAGTATTTT. Amino acids: CASSLEGTSGYTQYF. The chain uses TRBV6-5 and TRBJ2-3; TRBD2 aligns across 11 bases. V lost 5 bases to trimming and J lost 7 bases; unmatched junction nucleotides: 8. Germline V lookup: CDR1 MNHEY, CDR2 SVGAGI. The CDR3 covers 15 residues.

A single count supports this clone. CDR3 sequence (DNA): TGTGCCAGCAGCCAAGGTCAGGGGGCTGGTGGCTACACCTTC. As protein: CASSQGQGAGGYTF. The chain recombines TRBV3-1 (or the pseudogene TRBV3-2) with TRBJ1-2; 8 bases are shared with TRBD1. Germline CDR1 LGHDT, CDR2 YNNKEL (reference sequence). This CDR3 has 14 residues. V dropped 1 base and J dropped 7; count of bases not matched to a gene: 5.

V usage is TRBV19 and J usage is TRBJ2-1, with D possibly TRBD2 on 6 matching bases. Trimming took 4 bases from V and 5 from J, leaving 18 bases between them. CDR3 length equals 16 residues. Germline loops: CDR1 LNHDA, CDR2 SQIVND (reference sequence). The CDR3 DNA is TGTGCCAGTAGTACAAGCAGTGGAGCGGGCCACAATGAGCAGTTCTTC. This encodes CASSTSSGAGHNEQFF.

This clone has only one observation. The CDR3 sequence is CASSYREGTEAFF. Here the CDR3 DNA reads TGTGCCAGCAGTTACAGGGAAGGGACTGAAGCTTTCTTT. The chain combines TRBV27 with TRBJ1-1; weak D call: TRBD1 (6 bases). Trimming cost V 4 bases and J 5 bases, with 11 bases left between them. Germline V gives CDR1 MNHEY, CDR2 SMNVEV (reference sequence). This CDR3 is 13 amino acids long.

This chain links TRBV20-1 with TRBJ2-2; D gene ambiguous. The CDR3 covers 14 residues. Germline-derived CDR1 and CDR2 are DFQATT and SNEGSKA (reference sequence). V gave up 5 bases and J gave up 5 bases, with 15 bases separating them. CDR3 sequence reads: CSARVPAGTGELFF. DNA of the CDR3: TGCAGTGCTCGTGTACCTGCCGGGACCGGGGAGCTGTTTTTT.

This chain uses TRBV5-1 with TRBJ2-1; 11 nucleotides agree with TRBD2. CDR3 length: 16 residues. In germline, CDR1 is SGHRS, CDR2 YFSETQ. V shed 4 bases, J shed 3 bases, and the junction held 6 bases outside the gene matches. The CDR3 DNA sequence: TGCGCCAGCAGCCCGACTCTAGCGGGGGGCTACAATGAGCAGTTCTTC. Its translation: CASSPTLAGGYNEQFF.

This clone was detected only once. The chain has TRBV19 and TRBJ1-4; D uncertain. Trimming stripped 7 bases from V and 0 bases from J, with 12 bases between. CDR3 size: 15 residues. Germline V gene sequence: CDR1 LNHDA, CDR2 SQIVND (reference sequence). DNA of the CDR3: TGTGCCAGTAACGGACGGGGTACAACTAATGAAAAACTGTTTTTT. This codes for CASNGRGTTNEKLFF.

The CDR3 DNA reads TGTGCCAGCAGCCCCCTACCTAGCAATAAGGCAGATACGCAGTATTTT. Translating gives CASSPLPSNKADTQYF. The chain carries TRBV3-1 (or the pseudogene TRBV3-2) and TRBJ2-3; D is perhaps TRBD2 (5 bases). The germline gives CDR1 LGHDT, CDR2 YNNKEL (reference sequence). This CDR3 comprises 16 residues. The V gene lost 4 bases and the J gene lost 4 bases, with 18 bases spanning the gap.

This clone was detected a few times. This rearrangement joins TRBV9 to TRBJ2-7, with TRBD1 matching 8 bases. Germline CDR1 reads SGDLS; CDR2 reads YYNGEE. This CDR3 is built from 15 residues. Trimming at V came to 4 bases and at J to 4 bases, leaving 10 bases not matched to a gene. The CDR3 DNA follows: TGTGCCAGCAGCCTCCGGACAGGGTCTAGGTACGAGCAGTACTTC. Translated, it gives CASSLRTGSRYEQYF.